This section outlines one T cell receptor (beta chain) sequence together with its context. Its antigen remains unknown. This specimen comes from a study of Ad26.COV2.S vaccination and SARS-CoV-2 variants. Background on the study: A participant enrolled in the COV1001 Ad26.COV2.S trial arm provided the sample. Study-wide results and caveats: TCR breadth and depth estimates may have understated total T cell responses. Vaccine recipients had higher spike-specific TCR breadth than placebo recipients.

Treatment in this sample: about 20 received Ad26.COV2.S at low or high dose, single or two shots; about five received placebo; per-sample allocation not given. Samples were taken on day 63 after the first vaccine or placebo injection. This Boston cohort included adults aged 18-55 years. Clones were sequenced by immunoSEQ multiplex PCR, and TCRdb holds only the in-frame ones, with some missing. The sample lists around 320,000 clones; around four fifths were seen once. The CDR3 extends over 13 amino acids. CDR1 is MDHEN, CDR2 SYDVKM, per germline. Trimming pared 7 bases from V and 2 bases from J, leaving 12 bases between.

Specimen: peripheral blood, collected in a trial of Ad26.COV2.S vaccine versus placebo. This receptor was identified in a person aged 18-65 years who received the Ad26.COV2.S COVID-19 vaccine or a placebo. This chain connects TRBV28 to TRBJ2-7; D perhaps matches TRBD2 (6 bases). The CDR3 DNA sequence: TGTGCCAGCAACCCGACTAGTACCTACGAGCAGTACTTC. Protein product: CASNPTSTYEQYF. Full variable domain (remainder filled in from reference TRBV28 and TRBJ2-7): DVKVTQSSRYLVKRTGEKVFLECVQDMDHENMFWYRQDPGLGLRLIYFSYDVKMKEKGDIPEGYSVSREKKERFSLILESASTNQTSMYLCASNPTSTYEQYFGPGTRLTVT.